What follows are 7 T cell receptor beta chains derived from one specimen sequenced in a study of blood T cell repertoires in COVID-19. The repertoire was sequenced with immunoSEQ multiplex PCR; TCRdb's copy has only in-frame clones and lacks some. In the table there are about 270,000 clones, 70% to 90% of which are singletons. The source material was PBMCs or T cells enriched from blood (not recorded which). The receptors were gathered from a young woman who had recovered from COVID-19.

In its sample, this clone was seen a few times. CDR3 loop: CASSRGQPATNEKLFF. The CDR3 region has the DNA TGTGCCAGCAGCCGGGGACAACCCGCAACTAATGAAAAACTGTTTTTT. The rearrangement joins TRBV11-2 to TRBJ1-4; possibly TRBD1 for D (6 bases). Germline V gene data show CDR1 as SGHAT and CDR2 as FQNNGV. The CDR3 is 16 residues long. The ends were cut back, 5 bases at V and 0 bases at J, with 13 bases in the middle.

The chain combines TRBV4-2 with TRBJ2-3; tentative D call: TRBD2 (7 bases). V lost 0 bases and J lost 0, with 16 bases in between. This CDR3 comprises 18 residues. The germline gives CDR1 LGHNA, CDR2 YNFKEQ. CDR3 amino acids: CASSQDPGGRGSTDTQYF. CDR3 sequence (DNA): TGTGCCAGCAGCCAAGATCCCGGGGGGCGGGGAAGCACAGATACGCAGTATTTT.

The J gene is TRBJ2-1, the V gene TRBV5-1, with TRBD2 identical over 10 bases. V was clipped by 4 bases and J by 10 bases; unmatched bases: 5. The CDR3 contains 13 residues. Germline CDR1 SGHRS, CDR2 YFSETQ. The CDR3 spells CASSELAGAEQFF. CDR3 nucleotides: TGCGCCAGCAGCGAGCTAGCGGGAGCAGAGCAGTTCTTC.

This sequence joins TRBV5-1 and TRBJ2-3; D may be TRBD1 (5 bases). Germline loops: CDR1 SGHRS, CDR2 YFSETQ. The ends were cut back, 0 bases at V and 1 base at J, with 9 bases in the middle. The CDR3 is made up of 15 amino acids. Here the CDR3 reads CASSLEGRGTDTQYF. In DNA form, the CDR3 reads TGCGCCAGCAGCTTGGAGGGCAGGGGCACAGATACGCAGTATTTT.

The sample holds a few counts of this clone. The chain recombines TRBV7-2 with TRBJ1-5; D ambiguous. In germline, CDR1 is SGHTA, CDR2 FQGNSA. V was clipped by 1 base and J by 9 bases, with 10 bases between them. The CDR3 runs 13 residues. The CDR3 nucleotides read TGTGCCAGCAGCTTAGATCCCTCCAGGCCCCAGCATTTT. Residues: CASSLDPSRPQHF. Variable domain in full (rest from reference TRBV7-2 and TRBJ1-5): GAGVSQSPSNKVTEKGKDVELRCDPISGHTALYWYRQSLGQGLEFLIYFQGNSAPDKSGLPSDRFSAERTGGSVSTLTIQRTQQEDSAVYLCASSLDPSRPQHFGDGTRLSIL.

V usage is TRBV7-8 and J usage is TRBJ1-1, with D tentatively TRBD1 (5 bases). The germline V gene encodes CDR1 SGHVS and CDR2 FQNEAQ. V was shortened by 0 bases and J by 10 bases, with 18 bases between the two germline ends. The CDR3 consists of 15 residues. In DNA, the CDR3 is TGTGCCAGCAGCTTAGCGACGGGTCGGGGGATCGGAGCTTTCTTT. Protein sequence: CASSLATGRGIGAFF.

The gene calls are TRBV2 and TRBJ2-1; perhaps TRBD2 as D (5 bases). Germline-derived CDR1 and CDR2 are SNHLY and FYNNEI. Deletions cut 0 bases from V and 12 bases from J, with 12 bases between. CDR3 length: 13 amino acids. This chain's CDR3 is CASSEATTSWQFF. In nucleotides, the CDR3 is TGTGCCAGCAGTGAAGCGACTACCAGTTGGCAGTTCTTC.